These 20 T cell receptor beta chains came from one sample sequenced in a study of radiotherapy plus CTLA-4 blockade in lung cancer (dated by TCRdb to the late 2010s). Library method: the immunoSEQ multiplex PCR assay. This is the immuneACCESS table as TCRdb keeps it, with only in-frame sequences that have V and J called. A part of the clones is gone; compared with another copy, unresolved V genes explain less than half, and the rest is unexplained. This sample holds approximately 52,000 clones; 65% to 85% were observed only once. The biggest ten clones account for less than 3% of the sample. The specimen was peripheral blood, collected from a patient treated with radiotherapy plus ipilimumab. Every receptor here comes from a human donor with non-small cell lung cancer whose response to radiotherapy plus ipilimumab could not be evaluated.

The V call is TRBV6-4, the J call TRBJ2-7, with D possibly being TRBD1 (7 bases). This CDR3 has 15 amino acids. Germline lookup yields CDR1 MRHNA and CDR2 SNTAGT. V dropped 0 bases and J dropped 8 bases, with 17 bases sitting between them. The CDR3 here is CASSDSNRGGGKQYF. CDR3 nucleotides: TGTGCCAGCAGTGACTCGAACAGGGGAGGTGGAAAGCAGTACTTC.

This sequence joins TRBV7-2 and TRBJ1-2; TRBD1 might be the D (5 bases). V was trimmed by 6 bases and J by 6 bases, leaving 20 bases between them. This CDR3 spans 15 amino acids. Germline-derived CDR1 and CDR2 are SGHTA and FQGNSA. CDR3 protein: CASRLRRGSVDGYTF. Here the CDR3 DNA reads TGTGCCAGCAGGTTAAGGAGGGGCAGCGTGGATGGCTACACCTTC.

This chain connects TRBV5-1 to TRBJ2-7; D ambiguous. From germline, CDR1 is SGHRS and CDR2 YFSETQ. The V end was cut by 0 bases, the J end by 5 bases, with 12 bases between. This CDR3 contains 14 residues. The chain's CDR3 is CASSLDPTPNEQYF. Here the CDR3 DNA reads TGCGCCAGCAGCTTGGATCCCACTCCCAACGAGCAGTACTTC.

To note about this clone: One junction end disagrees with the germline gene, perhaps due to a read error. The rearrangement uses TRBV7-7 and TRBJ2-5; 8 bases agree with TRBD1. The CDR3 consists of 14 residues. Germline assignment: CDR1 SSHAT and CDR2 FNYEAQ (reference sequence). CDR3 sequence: CASSRTGRTETQYF. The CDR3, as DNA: TGTGCTAGCAGCAGGACAGGGCGTACAGAGACCCAGTACTTC.

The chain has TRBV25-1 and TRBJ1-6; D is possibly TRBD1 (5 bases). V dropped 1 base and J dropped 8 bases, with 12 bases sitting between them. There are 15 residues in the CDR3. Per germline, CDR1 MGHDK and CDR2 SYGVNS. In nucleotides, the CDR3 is TGTGCCAGCAGTGAATCGTCATGGGGCTATTCACCCCTCCACTTT. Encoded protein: CASSESSWGYSPLHF.

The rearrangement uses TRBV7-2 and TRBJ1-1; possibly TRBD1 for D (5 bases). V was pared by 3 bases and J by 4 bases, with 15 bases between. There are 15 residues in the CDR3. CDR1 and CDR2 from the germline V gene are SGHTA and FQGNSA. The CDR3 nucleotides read TGTGCCAGCAGCTTGGGTTTCTCGGGGGGCACTGAAGCTTTCTTT. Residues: CASSLGFSGGTEAFF.

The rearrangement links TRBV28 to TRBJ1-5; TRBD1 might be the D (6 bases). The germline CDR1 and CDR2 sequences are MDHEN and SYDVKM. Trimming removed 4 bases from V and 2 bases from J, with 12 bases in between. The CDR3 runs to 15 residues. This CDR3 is CASSYTGQGNQPQHF. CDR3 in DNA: TGTGCCAGCAGTTATACAGGGCAGGGCAATCAGCCCCAGCATTTT.

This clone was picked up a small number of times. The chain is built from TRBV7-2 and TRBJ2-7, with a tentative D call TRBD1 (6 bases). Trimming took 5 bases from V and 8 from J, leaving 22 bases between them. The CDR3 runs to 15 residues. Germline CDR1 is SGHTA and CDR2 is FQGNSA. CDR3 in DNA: TGTGCCAGCAGCACGAGACAGGCTACTACGAGTAAGCAGTACTTC. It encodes CASSTRQATTSKQYF.

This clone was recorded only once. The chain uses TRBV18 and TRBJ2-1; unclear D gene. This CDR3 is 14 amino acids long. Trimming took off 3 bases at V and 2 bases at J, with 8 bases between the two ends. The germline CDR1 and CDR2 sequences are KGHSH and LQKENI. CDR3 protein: CASSPARTYNEQFF. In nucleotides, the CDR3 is TGTGCCAGCTCACCTGCTAGAACCTACAATGAGCAGTTCTTC.

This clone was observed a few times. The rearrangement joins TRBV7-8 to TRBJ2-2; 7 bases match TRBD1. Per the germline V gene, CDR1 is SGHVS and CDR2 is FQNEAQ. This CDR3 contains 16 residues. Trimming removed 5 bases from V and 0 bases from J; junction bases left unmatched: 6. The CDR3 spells CASSTRQGPNTGELFF. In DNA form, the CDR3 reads TGTGCCAGCAGCACTCGACAGGGCCCGAACACCGGGGAGCTGTTTTTT.

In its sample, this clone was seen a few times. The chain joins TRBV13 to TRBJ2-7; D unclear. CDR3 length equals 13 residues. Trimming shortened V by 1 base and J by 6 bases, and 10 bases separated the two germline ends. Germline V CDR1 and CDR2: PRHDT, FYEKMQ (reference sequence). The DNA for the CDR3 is TGTGCCAGCAGCTTAGTTCCAACCGGCGAGCAGTACTTC. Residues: CASSLVPTGEQYF.

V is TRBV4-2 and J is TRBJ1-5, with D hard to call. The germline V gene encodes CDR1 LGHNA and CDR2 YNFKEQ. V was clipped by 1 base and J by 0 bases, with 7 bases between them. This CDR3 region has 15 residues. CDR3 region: CASSQGSYSNQPQHF. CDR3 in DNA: TGTGCCAGCAGCCAAGGGAGTTATAGCAATCAGCCCCAGCATTTT.

The CDR3 nucleotides read TGTGCCAGCAGCGTAGGGGACAGTCGTTCCGGGGAGCTGTTTTTT. This translates into CASSVGDSRSGELFF. The V gene is TRBV9, the J gene TRBJ2-2; TRBD1 aligns across 7 bases. Germline loops: CDR1 SGDLS, CDR2 YYNGEE. V shed 0 bases and J 6 bases; nucleotides not matched to a gene: 5. This CDR3 region has 15 residues.

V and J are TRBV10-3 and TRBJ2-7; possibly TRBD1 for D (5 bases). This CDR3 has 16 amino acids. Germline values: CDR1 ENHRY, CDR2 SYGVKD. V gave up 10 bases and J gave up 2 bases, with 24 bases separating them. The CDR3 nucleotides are TGTGCCAGCCTACTGGTCTCTGGGGCAGGTCCCTACGAGCAGTACTTC. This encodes CASLLVSGAGPYEQYF.

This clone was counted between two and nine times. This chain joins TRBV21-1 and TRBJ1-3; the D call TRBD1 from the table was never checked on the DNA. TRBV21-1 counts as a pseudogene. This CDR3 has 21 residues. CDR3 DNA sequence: TGTGCCAGCAGCAAACCCCCTCACGGGACAGGGTCTAAGGTCTCTGGAAACACCATATATTTT. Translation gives CASSKPPHGTGSKVSGNTIYF.

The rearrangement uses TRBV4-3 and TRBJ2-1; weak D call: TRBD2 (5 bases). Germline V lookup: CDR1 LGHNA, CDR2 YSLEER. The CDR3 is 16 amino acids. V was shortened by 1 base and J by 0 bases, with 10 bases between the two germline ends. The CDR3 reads CASSQVVRDSYNEQFF. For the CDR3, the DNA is TGCGCCAGCAGCCAAGTTGTACGGGACTCCTACAATGAGCAGTTCTTC.

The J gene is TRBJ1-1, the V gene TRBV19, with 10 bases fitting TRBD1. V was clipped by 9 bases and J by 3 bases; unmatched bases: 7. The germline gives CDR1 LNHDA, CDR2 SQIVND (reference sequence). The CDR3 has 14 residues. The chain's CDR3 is CASGTGEGYTEAFF. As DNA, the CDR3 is TGTGCCAGCGGGACAGGGGAGGGGTACACTGAAGCTTTCTTT.

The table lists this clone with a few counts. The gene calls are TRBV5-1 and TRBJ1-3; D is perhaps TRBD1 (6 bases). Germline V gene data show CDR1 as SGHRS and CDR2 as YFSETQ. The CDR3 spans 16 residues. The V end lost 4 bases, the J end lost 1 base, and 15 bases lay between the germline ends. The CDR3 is CASSLTQGRSGNTIYF. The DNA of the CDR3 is TGCGCCAGCAGCCTGACACAGGGAAGGTCTGGAAACACCATATATTTT.

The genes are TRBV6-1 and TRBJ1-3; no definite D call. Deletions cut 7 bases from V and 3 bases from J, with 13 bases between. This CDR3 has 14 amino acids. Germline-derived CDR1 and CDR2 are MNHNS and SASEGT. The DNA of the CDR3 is TGTGCCAGCACCAACCCGGGAGGTGGAAACACCATATATTTT. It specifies CASTNPGGGNTIYF.

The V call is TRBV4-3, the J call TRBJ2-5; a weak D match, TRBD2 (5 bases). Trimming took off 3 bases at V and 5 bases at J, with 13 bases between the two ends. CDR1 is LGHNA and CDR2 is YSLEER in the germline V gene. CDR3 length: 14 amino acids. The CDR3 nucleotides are TGCGCCAGCAGCCACCAGCGGTCGGTGGAGACCCAGTACTTC. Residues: CASSHQRSVETQYF.